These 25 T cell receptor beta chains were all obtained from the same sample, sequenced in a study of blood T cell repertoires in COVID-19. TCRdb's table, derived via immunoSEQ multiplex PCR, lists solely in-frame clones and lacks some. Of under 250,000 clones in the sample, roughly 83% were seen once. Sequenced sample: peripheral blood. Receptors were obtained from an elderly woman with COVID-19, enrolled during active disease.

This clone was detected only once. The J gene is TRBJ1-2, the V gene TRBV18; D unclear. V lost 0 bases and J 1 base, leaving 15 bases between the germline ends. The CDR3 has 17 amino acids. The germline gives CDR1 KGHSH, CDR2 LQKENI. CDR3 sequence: CASSPPAGNDLNYGYTF. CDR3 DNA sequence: TGTGCCAGCTCACCACCGGCAGGAAACGATCTTAACTATGGCTACACCTTC.

In DNA form, the CDR3 reads TGTGCCATCAGTGAGTCGAGATTAGGCGGTAACTATGGCTACACCTTC. Amino acid sequence: CAISESRLGGNYGYTF. The rearrangement joins TRBV10-3 to TRBJ1-2; D unclear. Per germline, CDR1 ENHRY and CDR2 SYGVKD. The CDR3 runs to 16 residues. V lost 0 bases and J 1 base, leaving 12 bases between the germline ends.

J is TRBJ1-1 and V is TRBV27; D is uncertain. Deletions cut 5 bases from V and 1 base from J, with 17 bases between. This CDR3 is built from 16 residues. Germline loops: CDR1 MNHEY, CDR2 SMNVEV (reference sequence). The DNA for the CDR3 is TGTGCCAGCAGTCCCCCTGTTGGAGCTCAGAACACTGAAGCTTTCTTT. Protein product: CASSPPVGAQNTEAFF.

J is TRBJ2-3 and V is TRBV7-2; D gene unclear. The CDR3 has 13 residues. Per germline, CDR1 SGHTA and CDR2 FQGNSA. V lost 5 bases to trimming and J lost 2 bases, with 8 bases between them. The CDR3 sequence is CASSPQVTDTQYF. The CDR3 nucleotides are TGTGCCAGCAGCCCCCAGGTCACAGATACGCAGTATTTT. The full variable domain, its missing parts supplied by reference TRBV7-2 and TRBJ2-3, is GAGVSQSPSNKVTEKGKDVELRCDPISGHTALYWYRQSLGQGLEFLIYFQGNSAPDKSGLPSDRFSAERTGGSVSTLTIQRTQQEDSAVYLCASSPQVTDTQYFGPGTRLTVL.

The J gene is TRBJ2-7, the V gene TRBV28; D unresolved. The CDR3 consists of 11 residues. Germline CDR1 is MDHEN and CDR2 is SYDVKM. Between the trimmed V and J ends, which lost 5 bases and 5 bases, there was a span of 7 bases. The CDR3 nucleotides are TGTGCCAGCAGTCCCCGGGACGAGCAGTACTTC. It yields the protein CASSPRDEQYF.

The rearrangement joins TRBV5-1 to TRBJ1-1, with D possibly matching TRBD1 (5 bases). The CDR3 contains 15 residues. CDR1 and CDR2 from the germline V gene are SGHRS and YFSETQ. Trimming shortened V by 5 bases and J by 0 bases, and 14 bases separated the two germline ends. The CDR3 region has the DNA TGCGCCAGCAGTTTACAGACAGAAATGAACACTGAAGCTTTCTTT. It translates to CASSLQTEMNTEAFF.

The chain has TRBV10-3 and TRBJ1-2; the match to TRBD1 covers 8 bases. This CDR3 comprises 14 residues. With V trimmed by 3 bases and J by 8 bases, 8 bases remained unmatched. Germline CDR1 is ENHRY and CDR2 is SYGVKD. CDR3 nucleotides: TGTGCCATCAGTGATAAAATGACAGGGGAAGGCTACACCTTC. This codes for CAISDKMTGEGYTF.

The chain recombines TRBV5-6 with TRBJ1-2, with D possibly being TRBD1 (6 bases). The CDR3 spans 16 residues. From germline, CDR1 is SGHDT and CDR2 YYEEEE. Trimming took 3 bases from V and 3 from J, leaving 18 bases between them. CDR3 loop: CASSSLRRGGDYGYTF. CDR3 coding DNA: TGTGCCAGCAGCTCATTGAGGAGAGGGGGTGACTATGGCTACACCTTC.

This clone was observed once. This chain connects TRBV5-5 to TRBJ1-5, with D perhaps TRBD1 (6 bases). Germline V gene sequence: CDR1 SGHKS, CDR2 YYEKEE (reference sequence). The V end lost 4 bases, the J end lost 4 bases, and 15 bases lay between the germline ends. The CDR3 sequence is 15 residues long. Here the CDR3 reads CASSGGGARNQPQHF. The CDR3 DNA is TGTGCCAGCAGCGGCGGGGGGGCTCGGAATCAGCCCCAGCATTTT.

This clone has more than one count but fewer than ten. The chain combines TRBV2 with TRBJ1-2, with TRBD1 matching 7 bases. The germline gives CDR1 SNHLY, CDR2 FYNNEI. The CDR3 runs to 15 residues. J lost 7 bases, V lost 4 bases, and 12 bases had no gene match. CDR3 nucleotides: TGTGCCAGCAGTGGGAGAGGTAGACAGGGTGGTGGCTACACCTTC. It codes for CASSGRGRQGGGYTF.

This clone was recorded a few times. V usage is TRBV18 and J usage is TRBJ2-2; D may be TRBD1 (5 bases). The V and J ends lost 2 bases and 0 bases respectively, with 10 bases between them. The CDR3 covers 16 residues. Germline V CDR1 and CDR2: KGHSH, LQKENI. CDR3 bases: TGTGCCAGCTCACCAGACAGACCTTCGAACACCGGGGAGCTGTTTTTT. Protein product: CASSPDRPSNTGELFF.

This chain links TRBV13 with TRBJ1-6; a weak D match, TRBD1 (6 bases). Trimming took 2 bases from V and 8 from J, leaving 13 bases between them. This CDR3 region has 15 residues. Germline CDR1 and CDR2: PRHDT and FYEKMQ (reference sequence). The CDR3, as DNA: TGTGCCAGCAGCTTAACTGACAGGCCGGATTCACCCCTCCACTTT. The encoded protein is CASSLTDRPDSPLHF.

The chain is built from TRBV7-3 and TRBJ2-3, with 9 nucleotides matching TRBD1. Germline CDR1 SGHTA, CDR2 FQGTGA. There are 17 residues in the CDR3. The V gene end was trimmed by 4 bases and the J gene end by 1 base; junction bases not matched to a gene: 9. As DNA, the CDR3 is TGTGCCAGCAGCTCTACCGGGACAGGGTATGGCACAGATACGCAGTATTTT. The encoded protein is CASSSTGTGYGTDTQYF.

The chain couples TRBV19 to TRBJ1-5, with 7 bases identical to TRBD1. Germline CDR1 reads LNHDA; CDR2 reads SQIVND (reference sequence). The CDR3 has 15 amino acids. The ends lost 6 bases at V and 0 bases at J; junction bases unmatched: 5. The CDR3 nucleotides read TGTGCCAGTAGGGGACAGCCTTTTAGCAATCAGCCCCAGCATTTT. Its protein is CASRGQPFSNQPQHF.

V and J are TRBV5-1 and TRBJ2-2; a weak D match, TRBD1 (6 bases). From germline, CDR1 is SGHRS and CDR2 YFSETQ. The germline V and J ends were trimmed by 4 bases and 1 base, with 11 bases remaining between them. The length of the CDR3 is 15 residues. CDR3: CASSGQQGNTGELFF. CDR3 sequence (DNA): TGCGCCAGCAGCGGCCAACAGGGGAACACCGGGGAGCTGTTTTTT.

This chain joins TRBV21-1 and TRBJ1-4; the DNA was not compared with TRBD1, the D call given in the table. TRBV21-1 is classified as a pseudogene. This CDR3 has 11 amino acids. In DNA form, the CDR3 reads TGTGCCCTGGCCCACCCGGAAAAACTGTTTTTT. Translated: CALAHPEKLFF.

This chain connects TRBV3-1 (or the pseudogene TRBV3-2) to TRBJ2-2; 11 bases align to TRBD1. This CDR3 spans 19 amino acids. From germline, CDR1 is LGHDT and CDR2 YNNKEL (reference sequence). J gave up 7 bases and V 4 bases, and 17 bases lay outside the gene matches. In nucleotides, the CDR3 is TGTGCCAGCAGCCCCCACACTCGGAGCACGGGACAGGGGGTCGGGGAGCTGTTTTTT. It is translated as CASSPHTRSTGQGVGELFF.

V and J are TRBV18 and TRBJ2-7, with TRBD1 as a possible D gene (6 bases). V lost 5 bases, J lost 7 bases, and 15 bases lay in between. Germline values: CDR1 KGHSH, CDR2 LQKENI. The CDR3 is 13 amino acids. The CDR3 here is CASSSTGQTEQYV. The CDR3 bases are TGTGCCAGCTCATCAACGGGACAAACGGAGCAGTACGTC.

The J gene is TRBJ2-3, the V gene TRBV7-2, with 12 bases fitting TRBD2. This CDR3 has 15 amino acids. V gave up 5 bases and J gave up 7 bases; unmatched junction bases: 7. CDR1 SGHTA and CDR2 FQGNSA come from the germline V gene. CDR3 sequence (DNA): TGTGCCAGCAGCCAGACTAGCGGGGGCCCATATACGCAGTATTTT. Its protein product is CASSQTSGGPYTQYF.

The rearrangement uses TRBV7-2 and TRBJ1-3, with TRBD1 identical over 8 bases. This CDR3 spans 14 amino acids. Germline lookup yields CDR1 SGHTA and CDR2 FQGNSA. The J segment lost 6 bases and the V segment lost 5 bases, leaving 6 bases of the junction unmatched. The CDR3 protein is CASSRTGIANTIYF. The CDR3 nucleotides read TGTGCCAGCAGCAGGACAGGGATAGCAAACACCATATATTTT.

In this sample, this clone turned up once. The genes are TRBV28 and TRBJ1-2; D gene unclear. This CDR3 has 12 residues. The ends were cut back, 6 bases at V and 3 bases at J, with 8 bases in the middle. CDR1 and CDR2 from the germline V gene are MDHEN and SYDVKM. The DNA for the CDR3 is TGTGCCAGCAGCCTGATAGACTATGGCTACACCTTC. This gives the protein CASSLIDYGYTF.

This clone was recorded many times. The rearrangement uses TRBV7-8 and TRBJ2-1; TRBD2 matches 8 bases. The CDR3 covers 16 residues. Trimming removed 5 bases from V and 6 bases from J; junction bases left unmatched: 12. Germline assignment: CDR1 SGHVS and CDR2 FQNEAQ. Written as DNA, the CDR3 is TGTGCCAGCAGCCCTTCGGGGGGGCCGCCAGGCAATGAGCAGTTCTTC. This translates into CASSPSGGPPGNEQFF.

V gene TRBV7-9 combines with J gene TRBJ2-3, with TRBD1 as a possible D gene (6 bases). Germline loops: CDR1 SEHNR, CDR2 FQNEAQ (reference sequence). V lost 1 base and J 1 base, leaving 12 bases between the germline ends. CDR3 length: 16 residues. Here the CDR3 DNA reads TGTGCCAGCAGCTTAGTCATTGGGGGCGGCACAGATACGCAGTATTTT. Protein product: CASSLVIGGGTDTQYF.

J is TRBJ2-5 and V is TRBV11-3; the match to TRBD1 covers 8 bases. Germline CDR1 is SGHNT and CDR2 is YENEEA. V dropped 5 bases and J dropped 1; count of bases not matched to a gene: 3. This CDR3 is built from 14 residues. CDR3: CASSRRGLQETQYF. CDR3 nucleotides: TGTGCCAGCAGCCGCAGGGGGCTCCAAGAGACCCAGTACTTC.

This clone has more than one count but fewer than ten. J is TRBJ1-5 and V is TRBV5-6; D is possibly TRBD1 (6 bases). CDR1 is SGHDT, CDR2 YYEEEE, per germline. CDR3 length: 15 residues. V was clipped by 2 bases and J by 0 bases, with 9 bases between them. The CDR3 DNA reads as TGTGCCAGCAGCTTAAACAGGGATAGCAATCAGCCCCAGCATTTT. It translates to CASSLNRDSNQPQHF.